This T cell receptor beta chain is from a study of blood T cell repertoires in COVID-19. Background on the study: Sites across the United States, Italy and Spain contributed samples from acute and convalescent COVID-19. Sources were T cells, B-cell-depleted T cells, or PBMCs; the material itself was cDNA or gDNA.

In the study's own analysis: Counts of nucleated cells, estimated from reference gene primer amplification, were obtained. Method: immunoSEQ multiplex PCR; TCRdb's copy keeps in-frame clones and lacks some. That table is the source of V, J and clone size, and D and trimming were worked out from the DNA. Here the sample spans about 190,000 clones, about 90% being singletons. The V end lost 4 bases, the J end lost 2 bases, and 14 bases lay between the germline ends. The CDR3 has 15 amino acids. From germline, CDR1 is SSHAT and CDR2 FNYEAQ (reference sequence). The clonotype comes from a man aged 55 to 70 with active or convalescent COVID-19. Sequenced material: peripheral blood. The chain couples TRBV7-7 to TRBJ2-5; weak D call: TRBD2 (5 bases). CDR3 DNA sequence: TGTGCCAGCAGCTCCACACGCGGGCGGCAAGAGACCCAGTACTTC. This codes for CASSSTRGRQETQYF.